Listed below are T cell receptor beta chains from one sample, sequenced in a study of T cell changes during pregnancy in multiple sclerosis. TCRdb's table, derived via immunoSEQ multiplex PCR, lists solely in-frame clones and lacks some. The sample carries tens of thousands of clones, 93% recorded once. Material: peripheral blood, obtained in the second trimester of pregnancy. The receptors come from a female donor with multiple sclerosis, enrolled in a pregnancy study. CDR3s include the opening cysteine and the closing phenylalanine or tryptophan. D genes are given only for firm matches. Some rows mark clone size as missing; the rest say once, few, many or name a class of expanded clone.

>-|TRBV7-2|16|-|TRBJ1-4
TGTGCCAGCAGTCGCGACATCGGTGCAACTAATGAAAAACTGTTTTTT
CASSRDIGATNEKLFF
>TRBD1|TRBV5-1|15|-|TRBJ1-1
TGCGCCAGCAGCTTGGACGGACAGGGTGGGACTGAAGCTTTCTTT
CASSLDGQGGTEAFF
>TRBD1|TRBV27|14|-|TRBJ2-5
TGTGCCAGGGAGAGGGGACAGGGCAAAGAGACCCAGTACTTC
CARERGQGKETQYF
>-|TRBV27|14|-|TRBJ2-7
TGTGCCAGCAGTTTAAGGCAGGGAAAGATCGAGCAGTACTTC
CASSLRQGKIEQYF
>TRBD2|TRBV7-2|17|-|TRBJ2-7
TGTGCCAGCAGCGCTTCAAAGACTAGCGGACCCTCCTACGAGCAGTACTTC
CASSASKTSGPSYEQYF
>TRBD1|TRBV18|15|-|TRBJ2-1
TGTGCCAGCTCACCACAGGGACAGGGGGGCTATGAGCAGTTCTTC
CASSPQGQGGYEQFF
>-|TRBV19|15|-|TRBJ1-5
TGTGCCAGTAGTATTGAGGGCCGGGGCAATCAGCCCCAGCATTTT
CASSIEGRGNQPQHF
>TRBD2|TRBV4-1|16|once|TRBJ2-1
TGCGCCAGCAGCCAGGCCGGGACTAGCGGGAGGAATGAGCAGTTCTTC
CASSQAGTSGRNEQFF
>TRBD2|TRBV5-1|16|-|TRBJ2-2
TGCGCCAGCAGCAGCGGACTAGCGGCGAACACCGGGGAGCTGTTTTTT
CASSSGLAANTGELFF
>TRBD1|TRBV7-2|12|-|TRBJ2-4
TGTGCCAGCAGTCCTATCAACAGGGGTCAGCACTTC
CASSPINRGQHF
>TRBD2|TRBV4-3|15|-|TRBJ2-7
TGCGCCAGCAGCCAAGATTATAGCGGGATGTACGAGCAGTACTTC
CASSQDYSGMYEQYF
>-|TRBV27|12|-|TRBJ1-1
TGTGCCACCAGGACACAGAACACTGAAGCTTTCTTT
CATRTQNTEAFF
>TRBD2|TRBV5-4|18|-|TRBJ2-1
TGTGCCAGCAGGGTGGGACTAGCGGGAAAGGGGTCCTACAATGAGCAGTTCTTC
CASRVGLAGKGSYNEQFF
>TRBD2|TRBV7-9|16|-|TRBJ2-7
TGTGCCAGCAGCCGGCCGACTAGCGGGAGGATCTACGAGCAGTACTTC
CASSRPTSGRIYEQYF
>-|TRBV7-2|12|-|TRBJ2-2
TGTGCCAGCAGCTTAGATCGAGGAGAGCTGTTTTTT
CASSLDRGELFF
>TRBD2|TRBV2|15|-|TRBJ2-1
TGTGCCAGCATCCCGACTAGCGGGAGGGCCAATGAGCAGTTCTTC
CASIPTSGRANEQFF
>-|TRBV7-8|15|-|TRBJ2-1
TGTGCCAGCAGCTTATACCGGACTCCTGGAGGTGAGCAGTTCTTC
CASSLYRTPGGEQFF
>-|TRBV29-1|15|-|TRBJ2-7
TGCAGCGTCGTACCCACGTTGACAGACACCTACGAGCAGTACTTC
CSVVPTLTDTYEQYF
>TRBD1|TRBV28|14|once|TRBJ2-5
TGTGCCAGCAGTTTAAGTGGGACAGCGGAGACCCAGTACTTC
CASSLSGTAETQYF
>TRBD2|TRBV9|15|once|TRBJ2-4
TGTGCCAGCAGCCAGGGGTCTAGCGGGAGCGACATTCAGTACTTC
CASSQGSSGSDIQYF
>-|TRBV5-1|13|-|TRBJ1-4
TGCGCCAGCAGCTTGGCCAGTGCTGAAAAACTGTTTTTT
CASSLASAEKLFF
>TRBD1|TRBV6-1|14|-|TRBJ1-2
TGTGCCAGCACCCTCTCCTTGGACAGGGATGGCTACACCTTC
CASTLSLDRDGYTF
>-|TRBV5-5|14|-|TRBJ2-7
TGTGCCAGCAGCTTGATGGCGGGCTCCTACGAGCAGTACTTC
CASSLMAGSYEQYF
>TRBD2|TRBV6-1|20|-|TRBJ2-2
TGTGCCAGCAGTGACCGGGATTTGATAGCGGGAGTTGATGGCACCGGGGAGCTGTTTTTT
CASSDRDLIAGVDGTGELFF
>TRBD2|TRBV7-9|14|-|TRBJ2-7
TGTGCCAGCAGCTTTCCGGGACTAGCGCTCGAGCAGTACTTC
CASSFPGLALEQYF
>TRBD1|TRBV5-1|15|-|TRBJ1-1
TGCGCCAGCAGCTTGCAGGGGGGAATGAACACTGAAGCTTTCTTT
CASSLQGGMNTEAFF
>TRBD1|TRBV6-5|15|-|TRBJ1-3
TGTGCCAGCAGTTACTCGACAGGGATTGGAAACACCATATATTTT
CASSYSTGIGNTIYF
>-|TRBV9|13|-|TRBJ2-7
TGTGCCAGCAGCGTAGGCGGCGGGGACGAGCAGTACTTC
CASSVGGGDEQYF
>-|TRBV5-1|17|-|TRBJ2-3
TGCGCCAGCAGCTTCCAGGTGGGAGGGGGGCCCACAGATACGCAGTATTTT
CASSFQVGGGPTDTQYF
>TRBD2|TRBV2|16|-|TRBJ2-1
TGTGCCAGCAGTGAACCGGGGGCGGGAGGGCAAGGGGAGCAGTTCTTC
CASSEPGAGGQGEQFF
>-|TRBV9|14|-|TRBJ2-5
TGTGCCAGCAGCGCTAGACTAGTTGGGGAGACCCAGTACTTC
CASSARLVGETQYF
>-|TRBV28|15|-|TRBJ1-1
TGTGCCAGCAATCGGAGGACAGTGATGAACACTGAAGCTTTCTTT
CASNRRTVMNTEAFF
>TRBD1|TRBV27|14|-|TRBJ1-1
TGTGCCAGCAGTCTAGACAGGGGGCTCACTGAAGCTTTCTTT
CASSLDRGLTEAFF
>-|TRBV15|15|-|TRBJ2-1
TGTGCCACCAGCAGAGGAACAGGCTCCTACAATGAGCAGTTCTTC
CATSRGTGSYNEQFF
>-|TRBV19|17|-|TRBJ2-4
TGTGCCAGTAGTAAGTCCCCCGGGAGAGGAGTCGGAAACATTCAGTACTTC
CASSKSPGRGVGNIQYF
>-|TRBV29-1|12|-|TRBJ2-5
TGCAGCGTTGGTCAGGGTGGAGAGACCCAGTACTTC
CSVGQGGETQYF
>TRBD1|TRBV7-6|16|-|TRBJ1-1
TGTGCCAGCAGCACAGAGACAGGGAACATGAACACTGAAGCTTTCTTT
CASSTETGNMNTEAFF
>TRBD1|TRBV5-1|13|-|TRBJ2-2
TGCGCCAGCAGACAAGACAGGGGAAGGGAGCTGTTTTTT
CASRQDRGRELFF
>-|TRBV5-4|11|-|TRBJ1-4
TGTGCCAGCAGCCTTTTTGCAGGAACGTTTTTT
CASSLFAGTFF
>TRBD1|TRBV27|16|-|TRBJ1-5
TGTGCCAGCAGTAAAACGGACAGGGGCGCCAATCAGCCCCAGCATTTT
CASSKTDRGANQPQHF
>TRBD1|TRBV12-5|18|-|TRBJ2-5
TGTGCTAGTGGTCTCTCTGACGGACAGGTGATGTACCAAGAGACCCAGTACTTC
CASGLSDGQVMYQETQYF
>-|TRBV5-1|14|-|TRBJ1-4
TGCGCCAGCAGCTTGGCCGGAGCTAATGAAAAACTGTTTTTT
CASSLAGANEKLFF
>TRBD1|TRBV7-2|13|-|TRBJ1-2
TGTGCCAGCAGCTTAGTACAGGGGGAAGGCTACACCTTC
CASSLVQGEGYTF
>TRBD1|TRBV4-1|16|-|TRBJ2-7
TGCGCCAGCAGCCAAGACCCCGGGACAGGGGTGTTCGAGCAGTACTTC
CASSQDPGTGVFEQYF
>TRBD1|TRBV5-4|15|-|TRBJ2-4
TGTGCCAGCAGCTTGGGGACAGGGTCCCAGGACATTCAGTACTTC
CASSLGTGSQDIQYF
>TRBD2|TRBV29-1|14|-|TRBJ2-3
TGCAGCGTTATGATAGCGGGAACGACAGATACGCAGTATTTT
CSVMIAGTTDTQYF
>-|TRBV2|13|-|TRBJ2-1
TGTGCCAGCTGCGCGGGACGGGACAATGAGCAGTTCTTC
CASCAGRDNEQFF
>TRBD2|TRBV30|17|-|TRBJ2-1
TGTGCCTGGAACATGGCCCGGACTAGCGGGATATCGTCGGCGGGGTTCTTC
CAWNMARTSGISSAGFF
>-|TRBV5-3|16|-|TRBJ1-1
TGTGCCAGAAGCCCAAGGTTAGGGGAGGGGTCGGGTGAAGCTTTCTTT
CARSPRLGEGSGEAFF
>-|TRBV9|16|-|TRBJ1-4
TGTGCCAGCAGCACACAGCGAGGGGGTCGCGGGGAAAAACTGTTTTTT
CASSTQRGGRGEKLFF
>TRBD2|TRBV29-1|12|-|TRBJ2-3
TGCAGCACTGAAGCGGGGACAGATACGCAGTATTTT
CSTEAGTDTQYF
>TRBD2|TRBV2|14|-|TRBJ2-1
TGTGCCAGCAGCGGTTTAGCGGGAATGAATGAGCAGTTCTTC
CASSGLAGMNEQFF
>TRBD1|TRBV5-5|15|-|TRBJ1-1
TGTGCCAGCAGCTTAGGGCGGACAGGGGGCACTGAAGCTTTCTTT
CASSLGRTGGTEAFF
>-|TRBV7-9|16|-|TRBJ2-7
TGTGCCAGCAGCTTAGGTGGTAGCGGAGCAACCTACGAGCAGTACTTC
CASSLGGSGATYEQYF
>TRBD1|TRBV23-1|15|-|TRBJ2-7
TGCGCCAGCAGGCTACCCGGGACAGAATACTACGAGCAGTACTTC
CASRLPGTEYYEQYF
>TRBD1|TRBV23-1|16|-|TRBJ2-7
TGCGCCAGCAGTCTGGGTCGGGGACAGAAAACCTACGAGCAGTACTTC
CASSLGRGQKTYEQYF
>TRBD1|TRBV28|15|-|TRBJ1-5
TGTGCCAGCAGTTCCGACAGGGAGAACGCTCAGCCCCAGCATTTT
CASSSDRENAQPQHF
>-|TRBV7-6|16|-|TRBJ2-7
TGTGCCACCCCAAACCCCCCGAACAGGGAAAGCTACGAGCAGTACTTC
CATPNPPNRESYEQYF
>TRBD2|TRBV9|15|-|TRBJ2-2
TGTGCCAGCAGTACGCTAGCGGGACATACCGGGGAGCTGTTTTTT
CASSTLAGHTGELFF
>-|TRBV6-6|11|-|TRBJ2-7
TGTGCCAGCAGTTTACAATACGAGCAGTACTTC
CASSLQYEQYF